Presented here are 4 T cell receptor beta chains from one specimen sequenced in a study of blood T cell repertoires in COVID-19. The method was immunoSEQ multiplex PCR; TCRdb's version includes in-frame clones alone and lacks a portion of them. In the table there are 250,000 to 300,000 clones, more than 75% of which are singletons. The sample taken for sequencing was PBMCs or T cells enriched from blood (not recorded which). Receptors were obtained from a man aged 18 to 30 who had recovered from COVID-19.

The J gene is TRBJ2-3, the V gene TRBV20-1, with D perhaps TRBD2 (7 bases). The germline V and J ends were trimmed by 3 bases and 2 bases, with 15 bases remaining between them. Per the germline V gene, CDR1 is DFQATT and CDR2 is SNEGSKA (reference sequence). The CDR3 contains 15 residues. The chain's CDR3 is CSASSRGGTTDTQYF. Here the CDR3 DNA reads TGCAGTGCTAGTAGCAGGGGAGGGACCACAGATACGCAGTATTTT.

This chain links TRBV7-2 with TRBJ2-2; TRBD2 matches at 10 bases. The ends lost 4 bases at V and 5 bases at J; junction bases unmatched: 10. The CDR3 contains 17 residues. The germline V gene encodes CDR1 SGHTA and CDR2 FQGNSA. The DNA of the CDR3 is TGTGCCAGCAGCTCCGTTAGCGGGGGGCGAATTACCGGGGAGCTGTTTTTT. It yields the protein CASSSVSGGRITGELFF.

J is TRBJ2-1 and V is TRBV2; 7 bases match TRBD2. In germline, CDR1 is SNHLY, CDR2 FYNNEI. The CDR3 length is 16 residues. J lost 3 bases, V lost 1 base, and 6 bases had no gene match. Here the CDR3 reads CASSEEMGGFYNEQFF. CDR3 in DNA: TGTGCCAGCAGTGAAGAAATGGGGGGGTTCTACAATGAGCAGTTCTTC.

This clone was detected once. The CDR3 sequence is CASNQGMVNTEAFF. For the CDR3, the DNA is TGTGCCAGTAATCAGGGTATGGTGAACACTGAAGCTTTCTTT. V and J are TRBV19 and TRBJ1-1; D perhaps matches TRBD1 (5 bases). The V gene lost 7 bases and the J gene lost 0 bases, with 12 bases spanning the gap. Germline CDR1 and CDR2: LNHDA and SQIVND (reference sequence). The CDR3 runs to 14 residues. The full variable domain, completed using reference TRBV19 and TRBJ1-1, is DGGITQSPKYLFRKEGQNVTLSCEQNLNHDAMYWYRQDPGQGLRLIYYSQIVNDFQKGDIAEGYSVSREKKESFPLTVTSAQKNPTAFYLCASNQGMVNTEAFFGQGTRLTVV.